These 7 T cell receptor beta chains were sequenced from one sample in a study of T cell changes during pregnancy in multiple sclerosis. Libraries were prepared by immunoSEQ multiplex PCR; TCRdb keeps only in-frame clonotypes and omits some of them. The table lists about 97,000 clones, around nine tenths of them singletons, with 0.7% to 0.9% in the top ten. This specimen was peripheral blood, taken in the second trimester of pregnancy. These receptors all stem from a female donor in good health, enrolled as a control in a pregnancy study.

The genes are TRBV11-2 and TRBJ2-5, with D hard to call. This CDR3 is built from 15 residues. V was trimmed by 0 bases and J by 1 base, leaving 9 bases between them. CDR1 SGHAT and CDR2 FQNNGV come from the germline V gene. CDR3 residues: CASSLDRSVQETQYF. The CDR3 region has the DNA TGTGCCAGCAGCTTAGATCGGAGCGTCCAAGAGACCCAGTACTTC.

CDR3 nucleotide sequence: TGTGCCAGCAGGTCTGGGGCTAGCGGGAGAACCGGGGAGCTGTTTTTT. Amino acids: CASRSGASGRTGELFF. The V and J genes are TRBV7-9 and TRBJ2-2; 10 nucleotides align to TRBD2. Unmatched junction bases numbered 9, after V lost 6 bases and J lost 5 bases. The CDR3 is made up of 16 amino acids. Germline loops: CDR1 SEHNR, CDR2 FQNEAQ (reference sequence). The full variable domain, with the rest looked up from reference TRBV7-9 and TRBJ2-2, is DTGVSQNPRHKITKRGQNVTFRCDPISEHNRLYWYRQTLGQGPEFLTYFQNEAQLEKSRLLSDRFSAERPKGSFSTLEIQRTEQGDSAMYLCASRSGASGRTGELFFGEGSRLTVL.

In regard to this clone: The same CDR3 also results from other DNA sequences found in this sample. This chain uses TRBV2 with TRBJ1-2; D is perhaps TRBD1 (6 bases). The CDR3 runs 12 residues. Germline V gene sequence: CDR1 SNHLY, CDR2 FYNNEI. Trimming took 11 bases from V and 4 from J, leaving 14 bases between them. CDR3 protein: CASLDRRYGYTF. For the CDR3, the DNA is TGTGCCTCCCTAGACAGGCGCTATGGCTACACCTTC.

The rearrangement links TRBV20-1 to TRBJ1-2; no reliable D call. Germline CDR1 and CDR2: DFQATT and SNEGSKA (reference sequence). V was cut by 0 bases and J by 8 bases, with 7 bases left in between. The CDR3 runs 11 residues. Here the CDR3 DNA reads TGCAGTGCTAGAGATCACGGGGGCTACACCTTC. Amino acid sequence: CSARDHGGYTF.

This rearrangement joins TRBV2 to TRBJ2-3; a weak D match, TRBD2 (7 bases). Germline CDR1 SNHLY, CDR2 FYNNEI. This CDR3 region has 15 residues. The V gene lost 7 bases and the J gene lost 0 bases, with 14 bases spanning the gap. CDR3 region: CASTGEGVSTDTQYF. CDR3 sequence (DNA): TGTGCCAGCACAGGGGAGGGGGTTAGCACAGATACGCAGTATTTT.

The chain carries TRBV28 and TRBJ1-1; possibly TRBD1 for D (5 bases). The CDR3 consists of 13 residues. Looked up from germline, CDR1 is MDHEN and CDR2 is SYDVKM. Trimming removed 6 bases from V and 8 bases from J, with 16 bases in between. The CDR3 region is CASSPGLRVEAFF. The CDR3 DNA sequence: TGTGCCAGCAGCCCAGGGTTAAGGGTCGAAGCTTTCTTT.

The CDR3, as DNA: TGTGCCAGTAGCGCTACAGGGCTTAACTATGGCTACACCTTC. Translation gives CASSATGLNYGYTF. The chain couples TRBV19 to TRBJ1-2; D is possibly TRBD1 (6 bases). This CDR3 region has 14 residues. From germline, CDR1 is LNHDA and CDR2 SQIVND (reference sequence). V was cut by 6 bases and J by 1 base, with 12 bases left in between.